These 13 T cell receptor beta chains were all obtained from the same sample, sequenced in a study of blood T cells in healthy people across ages. A J-beta primer mix and a sample-barcoded 5' primer were used in a second PCR of roughly 7 to 12 cycles. TCRdb independently ran MiXCR on the 5' RACE reads; one entry per CDR3 protein. The repertoire consists of 1.5 million to 2 million distinct CDR3 sequences, with 40% to 55% occurring once and the leading ten covering about 2.1%. Sequencing was performed on blood. These receptors were obtained from a woman between 40 and 55 years old in good health.

In regard to this clonotype: At one end, the junction sequence differs from germline, possibly due to a read error. V and J are TRBV24-1 and TRBJ2-5; 8 bases align to TRBD1. Germline V gives CDR1 KGHDR, CDR2 SFDVKD. This CDR3 is built from 15 residues. The CDR3 here is CAISTTRQGKETQYF. The CDR3 bases are TGTGCCATCAGTACGACCCGACAGGGGAAAGAGACCCAGTACTTC.

This rearrangement joins TRBV5-5 to TRBJ2-4; no clear D gene. The CDR3 spans 19 residues. Between the trimmed V and J ends, which lost 5 bases and 0 bases, there was a span of 24 bases. Germline assignment: CDR1 SGHKS and CDR2 YYEKEE (reference sequence). The CDR3: CASSYTDLRIRLAKNIQYF. CDR3 DNA: TGTGCCAGCAGTTACACAGACCTCAGGATCCGCCTAGCCAAAAACATTCAGTACTTC.

This clonotype occurred a few times. This chain connects TRBV6-5 to TRBJ2-5; TRBD1 is a possible D gene (6 bases). With 2 bases removed from V and 5 bases from J, the gap between germline ends came to 15 bases. The CDR3 covers 15 residues. The germline V gene has CDR1 MNHEY and CDR2 SVGAGI. CDR3 loop: CASSYAADSYETQYF. In DNA form, the CDR3 reads TGTGCCAGCAGTTACGCGGCGGACAGCTACGAGACCCAGTACTTC.

This rearrangement joins TRBV24-1 to TRBJ2-3; possible D gene TRBD1, 5 bases. Trimming left V 10 bases short and J 5 bases short, with 12 bases between. The length of the CDR3 is 12 residues. Germline assignment: CDR1 KGHDR and CDR2 SFDVKD. CDR3 DNA: TGTGCCACTGGCCACAGGCAAGATACGCAGTATTTT. Translating gives CATGHRQDTQYF.

The rearrangement links TRBV28 to TRBJ2-5; perhaps TRBD2 as D (5 bases). This CDR3 is built from 14 residues. The V end was cut by 6 bases, the J end by 6 bases, with 17 bases between. Germline assignment: CDR1 MDHEN and CDR2 SYDVKM. This CDR3 reads CASRDASGLKTQYF. The CDR3 DNA reads as TGTGCCAGCAGAGACGCGTCGGGGTTGAAGACCCAGTACTTC.

The table lists this clonotype with a few counts. The J gene is TRBJ2-5, the V gene TRBV28; TRBD2 matches 8 bases. The CDR3 has 15 amino acids. Germline trimming cut 4 bases from V and 4 bases from J; bases unmatched to any gene: 8. Germline V gene data show CDR1 as MDHEN and CDR2 as SYDVKM. The CDR3 loop is CASSSGTSGRETQYF. CDR3 DNA: TGTGCCAGCAGTTCCGGGACTAGTGGGAGAGAGACCCAGTACTTC.

J is TRBJ1-2 and V is TRBV20-1; unclear D gene. CDR1 is DFQATT and CDR2 is SNEGSKA in the germline V gene (reference sequence). The CDR3 contains 13 residues. Trimming left V 3 bases short and J 13 bases short, with 21 bases between. The CDR3 region is CSASRAYSNQTTF. The CDR3 nucleotides are TGCAGTGCTAGTCGAGCCTATTCGAATCAAACCACCTTC.

This chain uses TRBV7-9 with TRBJ1-2; 8 bases fit TRBD1. The germline CDR1 and CDR2 sequences are SEHNR and FQNEAQ (reference sequence). J gave up 6 bases and V 5 bases, and 14 bases lay outside the gene matches. The CDR3 runs to 16 residues. In nucleotides, the CDR3 is TGTGCCAGCAGCCCGAGGGACAGGTTTCCCAAGGATGGCTACACCTTC. Encoded protein: CASSPRDRFPKDGYTF. Variable domain in full (rest from reference TRBV7-9 and TRBJ1-2): DTGVSQNPRHKITKRGQNVTFRCDPISEHNRLYWYRQTLGQGPEFLTYFQNEAQLEKSRLLSDRFSAERPKGSFSTLEIQRTEQGDSAMYLCASSPRDRFPKDGYTFGSGTRLTVV.

The sample holds a few counts of this clonotype. This sequence joins TRBV20-1 and TRBJ2-3, with D possibly TRBD1 on 7 matching bases. Per the germline V gene, CDR1 is DFQATT and CDR2 is SNEGSKA (reference sequence). Trimming took 5 bases from V and 8 from J, leaving 11 bases between them. This CDR3 has 11 residues. The CDR3 protein is CSAPRGATQYF. For the CDR3, the DNA is TGCAGTGCTCCCAGGGGGGCTACGCAGTATTTT.

This clonotype was counted between two and nine times. This chain links TRBV5-1 with TRBJ2-3, with D perhaps TRBD2 (6 bases). The V gene lost 3 bases and the J gene lost 2 bases, with 13 bases spanning the gap. The CDR3 covers 15 residues. Germline CDR1 SGHRS, CDR2 YFSETQ. The DNA for the CDR3 is TGCGCCAGCAGCTCCGGGGGATCCCTCACAGATACGCAGTATTTT. This gives the protein CASSSGGSLTDTQYF.

The chain couples TRBV28 to TRBJ1-4; the match to TRBD1 covers 8 bases. V dropped 2 bases and J dropped 12; count of bases not matched to a gene: 8. The CDR3 spans 14 residues. Per germline, CDR1 MDHEN and CDR2 SYDVKM. The CDR3 protein is CASSLPGGQNELFF. The CDR3 DNA follows: TGTGCCAGCAGTTTACCAGGGGGCCAGAATGAACTGTTTTTT.

Only a few counts were recorded for this clonotype. The chain recombines TRBV9 with TRBJ2-5; 7 bases align to TRBD2. This CDR3 comprises 17 residues. Trimming took 0 bases from V and 5 from J; bases not matched to a gene: 13. Germline loops: CDR1 SGDLS, CDR2 YYNGEE. CDR3 in DNA: TGTGCCAGCAGCGTAGACATGTTGGGGGGGGTCCTTGAGACCCAGTACTTC. This codes for CASSVDMLGGVLETQYF. Full variable domain (rest looked up from reference TRBV9 and TRBJ2-5): DSGVTQTPKHLITATGQRVTLRCSPRSGDLSVYWYQQSLDQGLQFLIQYYNGEERAKGNILERFSAQQFPDLHSELNLSSLELGDSALYFCASSVDMLGGVLETQYFGPGTRLLVL.

The CDR3 sequence: CASSPNRDRAYEQYF. Written as DNA, the CDR3 is TGTGCCAGCAGCCCCAACCGGGACAGGGCCTACGAGCAGTACTTC. The V call is TRBV6-6, the J call TRBJ2-7; 9 nucleotides align to TRBD1. V trimming: 6 bases; J trimming: 2 bases; junction bases outside the gene matches: 8. The germline CDR1 and CDR2 sequences are MNHNY and SVGAGI (reference sequence). There are 15 residues in the CDR3.